The 16 T cell receptor beta chains listed next were all sequenced from one sample in a study of blood T cell repertoires in COVID-19. Repertoires were generated with immunoSEQ multiplex PCR, while TCRdb's copy carries only in-frame clones and drops some. This table holds 100,000 to 150,000 clones, about 74% found once. Source material: peripheral blood. The receptor set was obtained from a man aged 60-69 years with acute or convalescent COVID-19.

This rearrangement joins TRBV5-1 to TRBJ2-2; 8 positions agree with TRBD2. In germline, CDR1 is SGHRS, CDR2 YFSETQ. The CDR3 totals 14 residues. The V segment lost 6 bases and the J segment 2 bases; nucleotides outside the gene matches: 3. The CDR3: CASKRGTNTGELFF. The CDR3 nucleotides are TGCGCCAGCAAGCGGGGGACAAACACCGGGGAGCTGTTTTTT.

This chain joins TRBV2 and TRBJ2-7; D gene uncertain. The CDR3 is 14 residues long. The germline CDR1 and CDR2 sequences are SNHLY and FYNNEI. The ends were cut back, 6 bases at V and 4 bases at J, with 16 bases in the middle. DNA for the CDR3: TGTGCCAGCAGAGACATACTCGCGCCATACGAGCAGTACTTC. It encodes CASRDILAPYEQYF.

V is TRBV5-6 and J is TRBJ1-1, with 9 bases lining up with TRBD1. Germline V gives CDR1 SGHDT, CDR2 YYEEEE. The length of the CDR3 is 15 residues. Losses at the gene ends were 5 bases for V and 0 bases for J; bases not matched to a gene: 5. CDR3 sequence: CASSWDRVVNTEAFF. In DNA form, the CDR3 reads TGTGCCAGCAGTTGGGACAGGGTGGTGAACACTGAAGCTTTCTTT.

The chain combines TRBV7-9 with TRBJ1-6, with 9 bases that match TRBD1. Germline V CDR1 and CDR2: SEHNR, FQNEAQ (reference sequence). Trimming at V came to 5 bases and at J to 5 bases, leaving 4 bases not matched to a gene. The CDR3 extends over 15 amino acids. The CDR3 sequence: CASSPRTGDNSPLHF. In nucleotides, the CDR3 is TGTGCCAGCAGCCCACGGACAGGGGATAATTCACCCCTCCACTTT. The full variable domain, rest sourced from reference TRBV7-9 and TRBJ1-6, is DTGVSQNPRHKITKRGQNVTFRCDPISEHNRLYWYRQTLGQGPEFLTYFQNEAQLEKSRLLSDRFSAERPKGSFSTLEIQRTEQGDSAMYLCASSPRTGDNSPLHFGNGTRLTVT.

The chain joins TRBV29-1 to TRBJ1-2; the D gene is possibly TRBD1 (6 bases). V was pared by 4 bases and J by 0 bases, with 15 bases between. CDR3 length: 15 amino acids. In germline, CDR1 is SQVTM, CDR2 ANQGSEA. CDR3 DNA sequence: TGCAGCGTTGGTGCAGGGGACACCGCTAACTATGGCTACACCTTC. Translated, it gives CSVGAGDTANYGYTF.

The chain recombines TRBV7-3 with TRBJ2-5, with TRBD2 as a possible D gene (7 bases). CDR1 SGHTA and CDR2 FQGTGA come from the germline V gene. V dropped 5 bases and J dropped 1 base, with 26 bases sitting between them. The CDR3 is 19 amino acids. The CDR3 protein is CASSLKKGGCGGPQETQYF. The CDR3 coding sequence is TGTGCCAGCAGCCTTAAGAAAGGCGGTTGCGGGGGCCCCCAAGAGACCCAGTACTTC.

This chain connects TRBV7-3 to TRBJ1-2; a possible D gene is TRBD1 (6 bases). With 1 base removed from V and 4 bases from J, the gap between germline ends came to 13 bases. The CDR3 covers 15 residues. The germline CDR1 and CDR2 sequences are SGHTA and FQGTGA. The CDR3 DNA follows: TGTGCCAGCAGCTTAAGTGGGGGCGACCCCTATGGCTACACCTTC. Translation gives CASSLSGGDPYGYTF. Full variable domain (remainder filled in from reference TRBV7-3 and TRBJ1-2): GAGVSQTPSNKVTEKGKYVELRCDPISGHTALYWYRQSLGQGPEFLIYFQGTGAADDSGLPNDRFFAVRPEGSVSTLKIQRTERGDSAVYLCASSLSGGDPYGYTFGSGTRLTVV.

This clone was seen a few times. The V gene is TRBV3-1 (or the pseudogene TRBV3-2), the J gene TRBJ2-7; D might be TRBD1 (5 bases). The CDR3 is 14 amino acids. The ends were cut back, 1 base at V and 3 bases at J, with 10 bases in the middle. Germline loops: CDR1 LGHDT, CDR2 YNNKEL (reference sequence). The CDR3 nucleotides are TGTGCCAGCAGCCAAGGACAGCTGATCTACGAGCAGTACTTC. Protein product: CASSQGQLIYEQYF.

The rearrangement links TRBV30 to TRBJ2-1, with TRBD2 identical over 13 bases. Trimming took 3 bases from V and 5 from J; bases not matched to a gene: 1. In germline, CDR1 is GTSNPN, CDR2 SVGIG (reference sequence). The CDR3 is 14 amino acids. The CDR3 protein is CAWRGLAGHNEQFF. The CDR3 DNA reads as TGTGCCTGGAGGGGACTAGCGGGGCACAATGAGCAGTTCTTC.

The rearrangement joins TRBV5-1 to TRBJ1-1, with 9 positions matching TRBD1. Germline CDR1 SGHRS, CDR2 YFSETQ. V trimming: 3 bases; J trimming: 7 bases; junction bases outside the gene matches: 13. This CDR3 is built from 16 residues. This CDR3 reads CASSSGQGKGVGEAFF. For the CDR3, the DNA is TGCGCCAGCAGCTCCGGACAGGGGAAGGGGGTTGGTGAAGCTTTCTTT.

In this sample, this clone turned up a few times. The J gene is TRBJ2-6, the V gene TRBV19; TRBD1 matches at 7 bases. The CDR3 has 16 residues. Germline CDR1 LNHDA, CDR2 SQIVND (reference sequence). The trim removed 10 bases at V and 4 bases at J, leaving 13 bases unmatched. This CDR3 is CATSTGNLGGANVLTF. CDR3 DNA sequence: TGTGCCACCTCGACAGGGAACCTGGGGGGGGCCAACGTCCTGACTTTC.

There are a few counts of this clone. The chain carries TRBV18 and TRBJ1-1; D gene ambiguous. The V end lost 3 bases, the J end lost 6 bases, and 20 bases lay between the germline ends. The CDR3 contains 16 residues. Looked up from germline, CDR1 is KGHSH and CDR2 is LQKENI. The CDR3, as DNA: TGTGCCAGCTCACCCTCGATTCTTACACCCAACCCTGAAGCTTTCTTT. Protein sequence: CASSPSILTPNPEAFF.

V gene TRBV30 combines with J gene TRBJ1-6; D is possibly TRBD1 (6 bases). V lost 1 base and J lost 2, with 15 bases in between. Germline assignment: CDR1 GTSNPN and CDR2 SVGIG (reference sequence). The length of the CDR3 is 17 residues. Here the CDR3 reads CAWSAPTQGAYNSPLHF. CDR3 sequence (DNA): TGTGCCTGGAGTGCTCCCACACAGGGTGCCTATAATTCACCCCTCCACTTT. Drawing the rest from reference TRBV30 and TRBJ1-6, the complete variable domain is SQTIHQWPATLVQPVGSPLSLECTVEGTSNPNLYWYRQAAGRGLQLLFYSVGIGQISSEVPQNLSASRPQDRQFILSSKKLLLSDSGFYLCAWSAPTQGAYNSPLHFGNGTRLTVT.

This chain connects TRBV5-1 to TRBJ2-3, with TRBD1 identical over 9 bases. Germline V lookup: CDR1 SGHRS, CDR2 YFSETQ. The CDR3 covers 16 residues. V was pared by 4 bases and J by 0 bases, with 6 bases of the junction left unmatched. CDR3 protein: CASSPGQGSSTDTQYF. The CDR3 region has the DNA TGCGCCAGCAGCCCGGGACAGGGCTCAAGCACAGATACGCAGTATTTT.

This clone has just a few counts. The chain uses TRBV5-1 and TRBJ1-2; TRBD1 agrees at 7 bases. CDR1 SGHRS and CDR2 YFSETQ come from the germline V gene. Trimming cost V 3 bases and J 8 bases; bases outside gene matches: 7. The CDR3 covers 13 residues. CDR3 coding DNA: TGCGCCAGCAGCTCTACAGGGGAGAAGGGCTACACCTTC. Translated, it gives CASSSTGEKGYTF.

A note on this clone: The sample holds other DNA sequences that translate to the same CDR3. The chain employs TRBV5-1 and TRBJ2-7; 11 nucleotides agree with TRBD2. The CDR3 extends over 15 amino acids. V shed 2 bases, J shed 1 base, and the junction held 2 bases outside the gene matches. Germline V gene lookup returns CDR1 SGHRS and CDR2 YFSETQ. CDR3 nucleotides: TGCGCCAGCAGCTTAGGGACTAGCGGTTCCTACGAGCAGTACTTC. This sequence encodes CASSLGTSGSYEQYF.